This T cell receptor beta chain appears in the sequencing data of a study of tumor-infiltrating lymphocytes in primary liver carcinoma. Study in general: Surgical resection was used to treat these primary liver carcinoma patients. Samples returned roughly 3.65 to 7.13 million productive TCRbeta reads each. Read depth did not differ significantly between tissue types.

The source of the blood RNA was unsorted whole blood, and germline DNA was extracted as well. Before the operation took place, approximately 4 milliliters of peripheral blood were collected. Study-level findings and limits: Samples, which were bulk and unsorted, did not allow CD4+ and CD8+ repertoires to be compared.

Remarks on this clonotype: Its specificity is not known. At one end, the junction sequence differs from germline, possibly due to a read error.

The researchers produced TCR beta cDNA from around 500 ng total RNA with a constant-region primer. ARM-PCR was slightly modified, and three nested multiplex PCR rounds with it gave rise to the TCR beta libraries. TCRdb ran MiXCR on the multiplex PCR reads and lists one entry per CDR3 protein. The sample gives fewer than 400,000 distinct CDR3 sequences, 65% of which show up once; roughly 9% is in the top ten. The sample was peripheral blood. The receptor's source is a man in his forties with primary liver carcinoma and hepatitis B virus infection.

The CDR3 DNA is TGTGCCAGCAGCTTAGCCGACGGCTCCTACGAGCAGTTATTC. Protein sequence: CASSLADGSYEQLF. The chain links TRBV11-3 to TRBJ2-1; no reliable D call. CDR1 and CDR2 from the germline V gene are SGHNT and YENEEA. The CDR3 is 14 amino acids. Full variable domain (rest looked up from reference TRBV11-3 and TRBJ2-1): EAGVVQSPRYKIIEKKQPVAFWCNPISGHNTLYWYLQNLGQGPELLIRYENEEAVDDSQLPKDRFSAERLKGVDSTLKIQPAELGDSAVYLCASSLADGSYEQLFGPGTRLTVL.